Given below is one T cell receptor (beta chain) in context. The target antigen is unknown. This nonspecific control used anti-CD3/anti-CD28 bead stimulation of CD4+ T cells. CD4+ T cells upregulating both CD40 ligand and CD69 were sorted as responding cells. Inclusion required CMV-positive serology and CD4+ counts above 400 cells/uL. The data were obtained in a study of persistence of HIV-infected CD4 T cells. Study information: Suppressive ART had lasted a median of about eight years.

Sequencing used immunoSEQ version 4 in survey mode. Sequencing used immunoSEQ multiplex PCR; TCRdb keeps in-frame clones, though not all of them. The table shows roughly 35,000 clones, with over 80% occurring only once. Study results and caveats: Degenerate expanded CDR3beta sequences were enriched among CMV- and Gag-responding cells. TCRbeta richness was lower in CMV- and Gag-responding cells than in anti-CD3/anti-CD28-responding cells.

Sequenced here: CD4+ T cells sorted from PBMCs after roughly 19-hour stimulation, sampled from a patient who received antiretroviral therapy. This TCR was sampled from an adult man with HIV who was CMV-seropositive.

CDR3 amino acids: CASSQVGTGIYGYTF. The CDR3 nucleotides are TGCGCCAGCAGCCAAGTCGGGACAGGCATCTATGGCTACACCTTC. This chain links TRBV4-3 with TRBJ1-2; 8 nucleotides line up with TRBD1. CDR1 LGHNA and CDR2 YSLEER come from the germline V gene. The length of the CDR3 is 15 residues. V gave up 1 base and J gave up 4 bases; unmatched junction bases: 5.